This T cell receptor beta chain emerged from a study of cytomegalovirus exposure and HLA in healthy donors. The PCR contained 60 Vbeta and 13 Jbeta primers. The protocol was immunoSEQ multiplex PCR, while the TCRdb copy is restricted to in-frame clones and leaves out a portion. The table lists around 140,000 clones, about three quarters of them singletons. The CDR3 consists of 16 residues. Trimming cost V 3 bases and J 6 bases; bases outside gene matches: 11. The germline V gene has CDR1 SGHTA and CDR2 FQGNSA. General observations from the study: Common viral pathogens were later found to be apparently linked to several of the most significant clusters.

In regard to this clone: Its specificity is unknown.

The source material was PBMCs. This TCR derives from a female donor in good health and CMV-seropositive. V is TRBV7-2 and J is TRBJ2-1, with 7 bases aligning to TRBD2. CDR3 coding DNA: TGTGCCAGCAGCTTTAGGGACGGGAGGAAGGGCAATGAGCAGTTCTTC. Residues: CASSFRDGRKGNEQFF.